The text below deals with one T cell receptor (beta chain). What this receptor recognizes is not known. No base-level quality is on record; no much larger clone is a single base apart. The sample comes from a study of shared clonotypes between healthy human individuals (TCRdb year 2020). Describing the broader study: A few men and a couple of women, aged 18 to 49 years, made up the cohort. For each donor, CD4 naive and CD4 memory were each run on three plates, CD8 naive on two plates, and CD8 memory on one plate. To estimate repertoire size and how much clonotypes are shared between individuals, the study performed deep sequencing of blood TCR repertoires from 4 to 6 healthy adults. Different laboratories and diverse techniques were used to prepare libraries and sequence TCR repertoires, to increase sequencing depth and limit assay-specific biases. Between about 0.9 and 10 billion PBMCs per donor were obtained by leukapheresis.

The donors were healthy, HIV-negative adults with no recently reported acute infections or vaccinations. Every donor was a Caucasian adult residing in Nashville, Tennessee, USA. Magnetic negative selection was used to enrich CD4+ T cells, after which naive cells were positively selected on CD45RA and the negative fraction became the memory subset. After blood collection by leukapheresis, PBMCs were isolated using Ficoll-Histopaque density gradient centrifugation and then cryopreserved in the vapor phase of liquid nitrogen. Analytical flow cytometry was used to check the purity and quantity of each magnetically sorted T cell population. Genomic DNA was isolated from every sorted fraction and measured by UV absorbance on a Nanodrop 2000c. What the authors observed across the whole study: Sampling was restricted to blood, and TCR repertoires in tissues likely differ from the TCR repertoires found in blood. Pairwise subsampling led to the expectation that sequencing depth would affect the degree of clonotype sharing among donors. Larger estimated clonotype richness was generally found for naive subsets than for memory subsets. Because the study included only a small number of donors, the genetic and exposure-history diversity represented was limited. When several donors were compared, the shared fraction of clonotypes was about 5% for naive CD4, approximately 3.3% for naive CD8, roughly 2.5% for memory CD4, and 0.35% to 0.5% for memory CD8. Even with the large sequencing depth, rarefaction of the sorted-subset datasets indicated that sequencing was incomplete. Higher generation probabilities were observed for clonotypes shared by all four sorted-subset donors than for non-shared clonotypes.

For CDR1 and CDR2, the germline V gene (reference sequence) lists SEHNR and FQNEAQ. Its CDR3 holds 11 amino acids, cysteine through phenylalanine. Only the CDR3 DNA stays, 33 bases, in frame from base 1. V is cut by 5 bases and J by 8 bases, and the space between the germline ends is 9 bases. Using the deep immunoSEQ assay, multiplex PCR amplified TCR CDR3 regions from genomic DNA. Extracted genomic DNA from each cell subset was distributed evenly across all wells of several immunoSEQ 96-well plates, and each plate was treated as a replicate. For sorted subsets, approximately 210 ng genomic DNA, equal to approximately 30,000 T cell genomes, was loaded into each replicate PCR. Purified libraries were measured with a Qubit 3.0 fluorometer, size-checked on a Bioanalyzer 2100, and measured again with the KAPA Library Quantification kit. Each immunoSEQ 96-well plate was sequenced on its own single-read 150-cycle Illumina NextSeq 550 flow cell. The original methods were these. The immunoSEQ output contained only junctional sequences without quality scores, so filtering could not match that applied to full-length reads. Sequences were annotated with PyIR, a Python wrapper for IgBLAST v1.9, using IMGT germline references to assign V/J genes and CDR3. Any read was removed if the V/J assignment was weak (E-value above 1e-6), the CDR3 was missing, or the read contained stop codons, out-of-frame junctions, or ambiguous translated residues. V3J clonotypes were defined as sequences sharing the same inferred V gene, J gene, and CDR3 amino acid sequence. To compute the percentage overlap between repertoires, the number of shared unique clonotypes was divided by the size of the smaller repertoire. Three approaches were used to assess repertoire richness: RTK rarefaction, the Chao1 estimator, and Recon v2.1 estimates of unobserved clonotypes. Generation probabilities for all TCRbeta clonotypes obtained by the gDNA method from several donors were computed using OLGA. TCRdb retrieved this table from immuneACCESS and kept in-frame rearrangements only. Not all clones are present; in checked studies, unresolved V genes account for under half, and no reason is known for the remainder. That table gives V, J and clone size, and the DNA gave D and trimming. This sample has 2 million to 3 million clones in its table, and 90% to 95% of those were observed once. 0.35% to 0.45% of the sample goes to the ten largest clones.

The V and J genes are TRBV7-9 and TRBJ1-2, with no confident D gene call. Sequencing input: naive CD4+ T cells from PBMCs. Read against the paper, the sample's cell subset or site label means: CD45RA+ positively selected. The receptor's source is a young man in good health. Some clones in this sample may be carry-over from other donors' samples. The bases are TGTGCCAGCAGCCGGGGTGGCGGCTACACCTTC. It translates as CASSRGGGYTF.